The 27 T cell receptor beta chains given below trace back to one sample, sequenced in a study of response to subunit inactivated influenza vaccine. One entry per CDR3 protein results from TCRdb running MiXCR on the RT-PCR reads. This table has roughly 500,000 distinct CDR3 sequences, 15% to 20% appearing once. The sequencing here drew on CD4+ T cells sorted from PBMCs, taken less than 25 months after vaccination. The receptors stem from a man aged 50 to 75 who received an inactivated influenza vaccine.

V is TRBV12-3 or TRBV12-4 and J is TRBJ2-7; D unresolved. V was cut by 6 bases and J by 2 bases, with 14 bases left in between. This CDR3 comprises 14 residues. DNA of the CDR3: TGTGCCAGCAGGCAAGGAGAAACGGCCTACGAGCAGTACTTC. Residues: CASRQGETAYEQYF.

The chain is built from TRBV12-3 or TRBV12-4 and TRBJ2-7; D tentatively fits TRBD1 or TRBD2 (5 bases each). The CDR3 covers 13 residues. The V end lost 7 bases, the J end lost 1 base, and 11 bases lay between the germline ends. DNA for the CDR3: TGTGCCAGCACCGTCGGGGCATCCTACGAGCAGTACTTC. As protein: CASTVGASYEQYF.

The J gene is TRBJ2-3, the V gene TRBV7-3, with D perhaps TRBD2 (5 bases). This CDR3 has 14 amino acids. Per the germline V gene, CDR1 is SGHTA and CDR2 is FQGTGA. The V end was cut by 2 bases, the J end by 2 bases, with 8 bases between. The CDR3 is CASSLSGFTDTQYF. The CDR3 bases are TGTGCCAGCAGCTTATCGGGGTTCACAGATACGCAGTATTTT. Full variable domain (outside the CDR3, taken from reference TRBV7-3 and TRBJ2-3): GAGVSQTPSNKVTEKGKYVELRCDPISGHTALYWYRQSLGQGPEFLIYFQGTGAADDSGLPNDRFFAVRPEGSVSTLKIQRTERGDSAVYLCASSLSGFTDTQYFGPGTRLTVL.

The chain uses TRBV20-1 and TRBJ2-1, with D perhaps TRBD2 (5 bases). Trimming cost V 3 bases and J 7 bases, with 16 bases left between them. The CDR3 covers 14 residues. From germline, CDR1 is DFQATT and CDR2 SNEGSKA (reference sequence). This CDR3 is CSASSGSVKNEQFF. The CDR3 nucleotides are TGCAGTGCTAGTTCGGGGTCTGTGAAAAATGAGCAGTTCTTC.

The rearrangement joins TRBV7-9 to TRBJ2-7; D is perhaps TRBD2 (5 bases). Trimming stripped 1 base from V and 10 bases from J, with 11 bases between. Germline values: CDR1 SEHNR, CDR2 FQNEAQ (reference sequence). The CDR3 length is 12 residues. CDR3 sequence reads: CASSLVEAYQYF. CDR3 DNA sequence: TGTGCCAGCAGCTTAGTGGAGGCGTACCAGTACTTC.

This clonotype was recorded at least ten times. The CDR3 region is CASSQEYVGTQYF. In DNA, the CDR3 is TGTGCCAGCAGCCAAGAATACGTCGGGACCCAGTACTTC. This sequence joins TRBV14 and TRBJ2-5; no definite D call. Deletions cut 0 bases from V and 7 bases from J, with 9 bases between. This CDR3 has 13 amino acids. CDR1 is SGHDN, CDR2 FVKESK, per germline.

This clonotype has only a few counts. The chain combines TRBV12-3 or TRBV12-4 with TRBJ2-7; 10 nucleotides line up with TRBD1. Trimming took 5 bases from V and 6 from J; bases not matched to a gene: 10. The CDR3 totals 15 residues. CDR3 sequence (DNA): TGTGCCAGCAGTCCTCCGGGACAGGGGCCGGCCGAGCAGTACTTC. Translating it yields CASSPPGQGPAEQYF.

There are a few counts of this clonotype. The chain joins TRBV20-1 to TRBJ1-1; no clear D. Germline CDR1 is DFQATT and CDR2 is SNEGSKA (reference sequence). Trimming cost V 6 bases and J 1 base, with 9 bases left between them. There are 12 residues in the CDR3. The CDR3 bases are TGCAGTGCCGCCCCGGGGAACACTGAAGCTTTCTTT. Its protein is CSAAPGNTEAFF.

The CDR3 spells CASRRRNTDTQYF. The DNA of the CDR3 is TGTGCCAGCAGAAGGCGAAACACAGATACGCAGTATTTT. The chain recombines TRBV28 with TRBJ2-3; no firm D call. There are 13 residues in the CDR3. Trimming removed 6 bases from V and 2 bases from J, with 9 bases in between. Germline V gives CDR1 MDHEN, CDR2 SYDVKM.

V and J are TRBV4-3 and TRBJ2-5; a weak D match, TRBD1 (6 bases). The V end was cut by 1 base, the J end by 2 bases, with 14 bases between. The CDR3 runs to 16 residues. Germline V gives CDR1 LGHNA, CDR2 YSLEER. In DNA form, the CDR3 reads TGCGCCAGCAGCCAAGGGACAGCGGAGAAACAAGAGACCCAGTACTTC. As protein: CASSQGTAEKQETQYF.

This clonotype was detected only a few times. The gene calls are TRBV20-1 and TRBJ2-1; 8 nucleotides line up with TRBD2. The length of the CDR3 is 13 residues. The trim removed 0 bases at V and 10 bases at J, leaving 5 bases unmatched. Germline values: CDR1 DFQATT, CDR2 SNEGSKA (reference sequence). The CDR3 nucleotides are TGCAGTGCTAGAGATGGGCGGGGGGCCGAGCAGTTCTTC. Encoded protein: CSARDGRGAEQFF.

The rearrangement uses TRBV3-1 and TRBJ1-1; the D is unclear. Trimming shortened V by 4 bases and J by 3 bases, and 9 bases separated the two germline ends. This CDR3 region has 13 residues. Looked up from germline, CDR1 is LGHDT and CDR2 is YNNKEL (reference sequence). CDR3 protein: CASSLGAYTEAFF. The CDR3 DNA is TGTGCCAGCAGCCTGGGTGCATACACTGAAGCTTTCTTT. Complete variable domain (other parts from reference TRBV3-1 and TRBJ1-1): DTAVSQTPKYLVTQMGNDKSIKCEQNLGHDTMYWYKQDSKKFLKIMFSYNNKELIINETVPNRFSPKSPDKAHLNLHINSLELGDSAVYFCASSLGAYTEAFFGQGTRLTVV.

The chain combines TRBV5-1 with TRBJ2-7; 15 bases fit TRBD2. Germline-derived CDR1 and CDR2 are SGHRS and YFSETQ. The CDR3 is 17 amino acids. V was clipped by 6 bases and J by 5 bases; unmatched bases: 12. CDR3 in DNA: TGCGCCAGCAAGGTTTCCGGACTAGCGGGAGGGCTGGACGAGCAGTACTTC. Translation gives CASKVSGLAGGLDEQYF.

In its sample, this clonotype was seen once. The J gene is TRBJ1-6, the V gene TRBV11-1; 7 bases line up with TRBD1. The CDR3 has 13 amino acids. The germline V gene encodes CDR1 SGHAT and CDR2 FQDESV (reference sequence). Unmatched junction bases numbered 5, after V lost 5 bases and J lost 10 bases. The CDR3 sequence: CASSTTGDSPLHF. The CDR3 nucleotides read TGTGCCAGCAGCACTACAGGGGACTCACCCCTCCACTTT.

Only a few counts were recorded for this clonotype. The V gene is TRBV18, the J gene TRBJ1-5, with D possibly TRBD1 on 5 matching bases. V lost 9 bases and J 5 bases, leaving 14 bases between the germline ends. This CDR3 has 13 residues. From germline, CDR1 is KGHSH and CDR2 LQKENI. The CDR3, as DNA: TGTGCCAGTTCGGAGACAGCTGATCAGCCCCAGCATTTT. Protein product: CASSETADQPQHF.

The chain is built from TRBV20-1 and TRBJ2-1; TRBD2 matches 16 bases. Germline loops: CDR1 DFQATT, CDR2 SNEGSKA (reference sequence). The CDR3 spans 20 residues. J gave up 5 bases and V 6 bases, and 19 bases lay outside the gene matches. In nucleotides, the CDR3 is TGCAGTGCAGCCGGGACTAGCGGGGGGGCCATAGTAGGCCGAAACAATGAGCAGTTCTTC. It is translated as CSAAGTSGGAIVGRNNEQFF.

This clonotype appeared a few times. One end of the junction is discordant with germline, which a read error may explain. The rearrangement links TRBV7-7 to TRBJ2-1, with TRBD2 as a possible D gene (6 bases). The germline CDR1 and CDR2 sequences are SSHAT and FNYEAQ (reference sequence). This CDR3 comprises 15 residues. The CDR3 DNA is TGTGCTAGCAGCTTAAGGAGGGATGATTCCAATGAGCAGTTCTTC. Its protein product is CASSLRRDDSNEQFF.

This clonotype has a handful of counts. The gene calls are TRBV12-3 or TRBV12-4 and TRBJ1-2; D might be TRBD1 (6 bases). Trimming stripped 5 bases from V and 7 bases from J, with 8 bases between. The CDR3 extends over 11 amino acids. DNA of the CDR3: TGTGCCAGCAGTACCAGGGGTGGCTACACCTTC. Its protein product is CASSTRGGYTF.

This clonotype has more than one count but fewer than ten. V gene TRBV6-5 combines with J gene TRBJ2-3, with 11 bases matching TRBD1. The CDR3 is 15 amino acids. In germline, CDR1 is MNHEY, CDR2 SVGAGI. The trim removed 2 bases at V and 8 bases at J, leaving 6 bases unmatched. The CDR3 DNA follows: TGTGCCAGCAGTTACGCTACCGGGACAGGGGGTACGCAGTATTTT. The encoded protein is CASSYATGTGGTQYF.

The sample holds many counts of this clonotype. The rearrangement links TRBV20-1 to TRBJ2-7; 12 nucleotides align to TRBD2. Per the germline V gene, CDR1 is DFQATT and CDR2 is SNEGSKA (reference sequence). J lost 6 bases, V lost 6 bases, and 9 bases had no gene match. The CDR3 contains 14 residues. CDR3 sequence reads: CSAASGRAGGEQYF. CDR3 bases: TGCAGTGCGGCTAGCGGGAGGGCGGGAGGCGAGCAGTACTTC.

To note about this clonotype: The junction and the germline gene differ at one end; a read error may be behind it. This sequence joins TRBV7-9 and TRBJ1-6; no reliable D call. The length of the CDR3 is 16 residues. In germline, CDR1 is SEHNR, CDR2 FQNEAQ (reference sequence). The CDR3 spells CASSFLESSYNAPLHF. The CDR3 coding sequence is TGTGCCAGCAGCTTCTTAGAGAGCTCCTATAATGCACCCCTCCACTTT.

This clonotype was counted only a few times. CDR3 protein: CASSEGLWGPDTQYF. The CDR3 nucleotides read TGTGCCAGCAGCGAGGGACTCTGGGGGCCAGATACGCAGTATTTT. The chain couples TRBV9 to TRBJ2-3; D may be TRBD1 or TRBD2 (6 bases each). Germline V gives CDR1 SGDLS, CDR2 YYNGEE. The CDR3 is 15 residues long. The V gene lost 3 bases and the J gene lost 4 bases, with 15 bases spanning the gap.

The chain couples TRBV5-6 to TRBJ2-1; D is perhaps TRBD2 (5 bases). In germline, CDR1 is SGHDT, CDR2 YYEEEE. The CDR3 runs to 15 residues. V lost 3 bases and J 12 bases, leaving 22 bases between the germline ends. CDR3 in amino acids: CASSYNFLATYVQFF. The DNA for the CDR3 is TGTGCCAGCAGCTACAACTTCCTAGCCACCTACGTGCAGTTCTTC.

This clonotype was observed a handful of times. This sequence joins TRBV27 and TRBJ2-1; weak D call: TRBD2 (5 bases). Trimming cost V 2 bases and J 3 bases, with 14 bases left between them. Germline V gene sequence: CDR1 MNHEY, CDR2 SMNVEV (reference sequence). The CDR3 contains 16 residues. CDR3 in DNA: TGTGCCAGCAGTTTAGCGGGCAGCCGACACTACAATGAGCAGTTCTTC. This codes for CASSLAGSRHYNEQFF.

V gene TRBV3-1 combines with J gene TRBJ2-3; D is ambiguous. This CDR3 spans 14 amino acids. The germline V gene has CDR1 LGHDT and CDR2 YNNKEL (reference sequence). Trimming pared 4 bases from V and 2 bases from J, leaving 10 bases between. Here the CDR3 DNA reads TGTGCCAGCAGCCCCGCCCAGATCACAGATACGCAGTATTTT. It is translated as CASSPAQITDTQYF.

The CDR3 loop reads CSAPASGRPDTQYF. CDR3 nucleotides: TGCAGTGCCCCAGCTAGCGGGAGGCCAGATACGCAGTATTTT. The chain carries TRBV20-1 and TRBJ2-3, with TRBD2 matching over 11 bases. CDR3 length: 14 amino acids. Looked up from germline, CDR1 is DFQATT and CDR2 is SNEGSKA (reference sequence). Trimming removed 6 bases from V and 4 bases from J; junction bases left unmatched: 6.

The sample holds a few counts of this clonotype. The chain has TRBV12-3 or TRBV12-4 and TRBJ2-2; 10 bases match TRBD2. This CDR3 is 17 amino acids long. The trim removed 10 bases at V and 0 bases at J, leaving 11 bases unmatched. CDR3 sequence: CATRRLAGASNTGELFF. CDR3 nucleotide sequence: TGTGCCACCAGACGGCTAGCGGGGGCCTCGAACACCGGGGAGCTGTTTTTT.